The subject of this entry is one TCR beta chain. Its cognate antigen is unknown. This record belongs to a study of T cell responses to AZD1222 COVID-19 vaccine. The study's findings and limits: Once two AZD1222 doses were given, Spike-specific TCR breadth and depth went up. Spike-spanning, vaccine-associated CD4 TCRs were dominant at 160-218 and 743-854. Repertoire sampling was restricted to post-peak T cell response timepoints. Epitopes outside B.1.351 and B.1.1.7 mutated regions reportedly drew nearly half of spike TCRs.

Profiling relied on immunoSEQ multiplex PCR, and the TCRdb table lists in-frame clones only, not all of them. The sample yields roughly 70,000 clones, 75% to 85% seen once. This receptor was taken from an adult in good health. Specimen: peripheral blood, collected on day 0 of AZD1222 vaccination.

In nucleotides, the CDR3 is TGTGCCAGCAGCTCCAAATCAGTGGCTGGCTACGAGCAGTACTTC. Translating gives CASSSKSVAGYEQYF. The chain uses TRBV5-6 and TRBJ2-7; D ambiguous. V was pared by 3 bases and J by 3 bases, with 16 bases between. The germline CDR1 and CDR2 sequences are SGHDT and YYEEEE. The CDR3 runs 15 residues.